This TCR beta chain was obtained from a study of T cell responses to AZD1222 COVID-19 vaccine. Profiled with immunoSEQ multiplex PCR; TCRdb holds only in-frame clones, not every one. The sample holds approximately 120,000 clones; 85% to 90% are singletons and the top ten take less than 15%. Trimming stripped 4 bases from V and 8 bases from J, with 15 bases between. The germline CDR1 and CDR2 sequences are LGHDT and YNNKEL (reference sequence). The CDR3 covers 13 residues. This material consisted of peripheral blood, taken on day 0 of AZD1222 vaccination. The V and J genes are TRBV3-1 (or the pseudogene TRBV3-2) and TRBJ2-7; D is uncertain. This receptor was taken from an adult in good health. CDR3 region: CASSRNGASQQYF. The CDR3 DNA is TGTGCCAGCAGCCGAAATGGAGCGTCCCAGCAGTACTTC.